This TCR beta chain was sequenced in a study of T cells in Graves' hyperthyroidism and ophthalmopathy. The germline CDR1 and CDR2 sequences are SGHAT and FQNNGV. CDR3 length: 16 amino acids. Unmatched junction bases numbered 7, after V lost 5 bases and J lost 3 bases. Exclusion followed for patients with uncontrolled infection, other autoimmune disease, pregnancy or lactation. TCR beta CDR3 sequences were amplified from RNA transcripts. In the first-round RT-PCR of the TCR CDR3, the HTBI primer set was used. Via MiXCR, TCRdb re-called the multiplex PCR reads, giving one row per CDR3 protein. The repertoire holds roughly 500,000 distinct CDR3 sequences, with 46% as singletons. Study results and limitations: Most clonotypes that expanded in the thyroid above 0.001 also showed up in blood. Model-based prediction identified ophthalmopathy a median roughly 5.9 months prior to its onset. Using 13 V-J features, a model discriminated ophthalmopathy from stable hyperthyroidism.

On this clonotype: The antigen remains undetermined.

The sequencing sample was made of peripheral blood or thyroid tissue (not recorded which). The sequence was collected from an adult woman with Graves' disease, either hyperthyroidism or ophthalmopathy (not recorded which). This sequence joins TRBV11-2 and TRBJ2-2, with 9 bases fitting TRBD1. CDR3 loop: CASSQRTGADTGELFF. Here the CDR3 DNA reads TGTGCCAGCAGCCAGAGGACAGGGGCGGACACCGGGGAGCTGTTTTTT. The complete variable domain, with remaining parts taken from reference TRBV11-2 and TRBJ2-2, reads EAGVAQSPRYKIIEKRQSVAFWCNPISGHATLYWYQQILGQGPKLLIQFQNNGVVDDSQLPKDRFSAERLKGVDSTLKIQPAKLEDSAVYLCASSQRTGADTGELFFGEGSRLTVL.